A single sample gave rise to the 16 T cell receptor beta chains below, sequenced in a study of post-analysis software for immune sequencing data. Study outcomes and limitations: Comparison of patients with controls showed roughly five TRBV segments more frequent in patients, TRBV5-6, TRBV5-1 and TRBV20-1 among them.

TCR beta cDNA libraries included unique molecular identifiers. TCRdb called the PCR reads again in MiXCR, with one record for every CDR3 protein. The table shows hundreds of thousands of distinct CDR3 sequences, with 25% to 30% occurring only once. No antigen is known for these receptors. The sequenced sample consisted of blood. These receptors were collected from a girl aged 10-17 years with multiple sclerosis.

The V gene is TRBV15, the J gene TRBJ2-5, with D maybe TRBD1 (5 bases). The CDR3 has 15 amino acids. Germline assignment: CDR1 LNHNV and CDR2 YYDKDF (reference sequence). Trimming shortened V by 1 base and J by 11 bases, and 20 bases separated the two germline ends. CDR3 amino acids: CATSRAWQGDNEQYF. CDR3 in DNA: TGTGCCACCAGCAGAGCATGGCAGGGCGATAATGAGCAGTACTTC.

CDR3 loop: CASRAGLGLPYEQYF. Here the CDR3 DNA reads TGCGCCAGTCGAGCAGGACTAGGACTCCCCTACGAGCAGTACTTC. This chain joins TRBV5-1 and TRBJ2-7; 7 nucleotides line up with TRBD2. Germline V CDR1 and CDR2: SGHRS, YFSETQ. This CDR3 has 15 residues. V trimming: 8 bases; J trimming: 2 bases; junction bases outside the gene matches: 13.

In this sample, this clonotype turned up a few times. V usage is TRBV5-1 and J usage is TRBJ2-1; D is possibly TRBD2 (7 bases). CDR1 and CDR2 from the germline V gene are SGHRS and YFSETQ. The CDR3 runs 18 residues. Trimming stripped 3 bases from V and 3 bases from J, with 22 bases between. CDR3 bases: TGCGCCAGCAGCTCCGGACTAGGAAGGAGGGGGATCTACAATGAGCAGTTCTTC. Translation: CASSSGLGRRGIYNEQFF.

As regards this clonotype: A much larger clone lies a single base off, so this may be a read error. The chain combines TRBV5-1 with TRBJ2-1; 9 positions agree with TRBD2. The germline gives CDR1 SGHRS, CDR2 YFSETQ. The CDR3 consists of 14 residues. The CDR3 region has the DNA TGCGCCAGCAACCCTAGCGGGATCCTCAATGGGCAGTTCTTC. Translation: CASNPSGILNGQFF.

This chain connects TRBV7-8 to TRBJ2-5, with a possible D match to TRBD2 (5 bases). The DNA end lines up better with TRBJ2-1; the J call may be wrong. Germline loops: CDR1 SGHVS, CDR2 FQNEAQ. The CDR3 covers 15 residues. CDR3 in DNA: TGTGCCAGCAGCTCCCCCCTCGGGGTCGGGGAGACCCAGTTCTTC. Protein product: CASSSPLGVGETQFF.

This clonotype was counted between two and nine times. The CDR3 region has the DNA TGTGCCAGCAGCTTAGGTGCAGGATACACAGATACGCAGTATTTT. Amino acid sequence: CASSLGAGYTDTQYF. The rearrangement links TRBV5-5 to TRBJ2-3, with unresolved D. CDR3 size: 15 residues. CDR1 SGHKS and CDR2 YYEKEE come from the germline V gene (reference sequence). V lost 2 bases and J lost 2, with 12 bases in between.

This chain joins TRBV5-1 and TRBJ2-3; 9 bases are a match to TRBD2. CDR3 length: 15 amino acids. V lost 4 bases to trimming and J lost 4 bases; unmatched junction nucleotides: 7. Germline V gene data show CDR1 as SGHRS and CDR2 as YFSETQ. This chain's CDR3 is CASSIVAGEADTQYF. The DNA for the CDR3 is TGCGCCAGCAGCATAGTAGCGGGGGAGGCAGATACGCAGTATTTT.

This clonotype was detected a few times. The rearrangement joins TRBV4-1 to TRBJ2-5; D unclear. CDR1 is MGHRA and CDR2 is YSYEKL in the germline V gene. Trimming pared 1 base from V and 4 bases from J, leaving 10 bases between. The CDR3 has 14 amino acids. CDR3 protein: CASSQGSLTETQYF. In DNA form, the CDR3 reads TGCGCCAGCAGCCAAGGTAGTCTAACAGAGACCCAGTACTTC.

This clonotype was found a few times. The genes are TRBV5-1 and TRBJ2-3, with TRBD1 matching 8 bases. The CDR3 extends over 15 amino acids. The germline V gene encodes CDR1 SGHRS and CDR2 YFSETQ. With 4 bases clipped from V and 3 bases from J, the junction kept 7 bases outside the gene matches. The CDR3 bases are TGCGCCAGCAGCCTCAGGGGGCGCGGAACAGATACGCAGTATTTT. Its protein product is CASSLRGRGTDTQYF.

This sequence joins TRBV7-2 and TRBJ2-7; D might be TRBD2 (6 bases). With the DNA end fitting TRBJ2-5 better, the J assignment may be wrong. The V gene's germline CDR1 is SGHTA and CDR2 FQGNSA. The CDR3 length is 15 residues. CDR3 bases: TGTGCCAGCAGCTTAGGCTCCCCGGGGGTCGGGACCCAGTACTTC. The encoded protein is CASSLGSPGVGTQYF.

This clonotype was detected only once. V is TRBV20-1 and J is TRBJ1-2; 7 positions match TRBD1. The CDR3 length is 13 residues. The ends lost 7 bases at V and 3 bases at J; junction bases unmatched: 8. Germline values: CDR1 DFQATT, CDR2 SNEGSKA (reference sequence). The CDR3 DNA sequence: TGCAGTGTTGATGACAGGGAGGACTATGGCTACACCTTC. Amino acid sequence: CSVDDREDYGYTF.

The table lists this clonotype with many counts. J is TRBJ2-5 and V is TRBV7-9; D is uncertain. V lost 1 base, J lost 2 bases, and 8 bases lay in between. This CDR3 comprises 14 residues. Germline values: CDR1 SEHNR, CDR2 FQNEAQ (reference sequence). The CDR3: CASSLGGLQETQYF. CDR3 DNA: TGTGCCAGCAGCTTAGGTGGTCTACAAGAGACCCAGTACTTC.

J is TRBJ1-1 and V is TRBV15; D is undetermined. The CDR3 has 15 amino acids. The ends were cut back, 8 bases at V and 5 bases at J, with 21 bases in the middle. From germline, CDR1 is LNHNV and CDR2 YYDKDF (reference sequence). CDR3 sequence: CATCKTGALATEAFF. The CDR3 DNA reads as TGTGCCACCTGTAAAACCGGAGCCCTGGCGACTGAAGCTTTCTTT.

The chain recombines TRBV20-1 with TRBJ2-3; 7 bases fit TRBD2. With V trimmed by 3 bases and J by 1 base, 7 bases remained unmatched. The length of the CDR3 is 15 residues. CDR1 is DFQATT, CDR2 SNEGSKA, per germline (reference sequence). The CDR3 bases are TGCAGTGCTAGTATCCCTAGCGGACGCACAGATACGCAGTATTTT. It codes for CSASIPSGRTDTQYF.

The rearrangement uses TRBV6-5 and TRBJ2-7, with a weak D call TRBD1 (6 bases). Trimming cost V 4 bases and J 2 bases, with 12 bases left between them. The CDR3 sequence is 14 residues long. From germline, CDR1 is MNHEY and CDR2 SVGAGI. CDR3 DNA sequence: TGTGCCAGCAGTTCGACCAGGACAGCCTACGAGCAGTACTTC. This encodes CASSSTRTAYEQYF.

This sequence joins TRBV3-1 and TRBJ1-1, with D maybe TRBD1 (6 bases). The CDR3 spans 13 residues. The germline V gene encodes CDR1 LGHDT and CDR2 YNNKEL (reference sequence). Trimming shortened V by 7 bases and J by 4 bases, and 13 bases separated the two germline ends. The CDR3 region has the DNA TGTGCCAGCATCTCAGGGGAGGGCACTGAAGCTTTCTTT. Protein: CASISGEGTEAFF.